The 28 T cell receptor beta chains presented below share a single source sample, sequenced in a study of STAT3 mutations in large granular lymphocyte leukemia. Regarding the study as a whole: Every T-cell large granular lymphocyte leukemia patient had at least one immunodominant TCR beta clonotype.

The repertoire was sequenced with immunoSEQ multiplex PCR; TCRdb's copy has only in-frame clones and lacks some. The sample has some 9,800 clones; 70% to 90% are singletons. These TCRs are of unknown antigen specificity. The sequenced sample was peripheral blood mononuclear cells. The receptors here all came from a man between 60 and 75 years old with T-cell large granular lymphocyte leukemia. Some clones in this sample may be carry-over from other donors' samples.

The chain couples TRBV5-1 to TRBJ2-1; D possibly corresponds to TRBD1 (5 bases). The CDR3 spans 14 residues. Between the trimmed V and J ends, which lost 2 bases and 7 bases, there was a span of 13 bases. The V gene's germline CDR1 is SGHRS and CDR2 YFSETQ. The CDR3 region has the DNA TGCGCCAGCAGCTTCTCAGGCAAGGGGAATGAGCAGTTCTTC. This sequence encodes CASSFSGKGNEQFF.

The chain is built from TRBV11-2 and TRBJ2-2; tentatively, D is TRBD1 (6 bases). V was shortened by 2 bases and J by 6 bases, with 10 bases between the two germline ends. The CDR3 extends over 14 amino acids. Germline CDR1 is SGHAT and CDR2 is FQNNGV. The CDR3 DNA reads TGTGCCAGCAGCTTATCCCCAGGGGCCGGGGAGCTGTTTTTT. It specifies CASSLSPGAGELFF.

The chain employs TRBV29-1 and TRBJ2-6; 10 bases fit TRBD1. V shed 2 bases and J 2 bases; nucleotides not matched to a gene: 3. This CDR3 has 16 amino acids. Per the germline V gene, CDR1 is SQVTM and CDR2 is ANQGSEA. The CDR3 DNA is TGCAGCGTTGAATACGACAGGGGGCCTGGGGCCAACGTCCTGACTTTC. This translates into CSVEYDRGPGANVLTF.

The chain is built from TRBV27 and TRBJ2-5; D call uncertain. In germline, CDR1 is MNHEY, CDR2 SMNVEV (reference sequence). V was pared by 5 bases and J by 4 bases, with 11 bases between. The CDR3 is 13 residues long. CDR3 protein: CASSPRLGETQYF. As DNA, the CDR3 is TGTGCCAGCAGTCCCCGCCTGGGAGAGACCCAGTACTTC.

This chain uses TRBV5-1 with TRBJ2-2, with 7 bases identical to TRBD1. The CDR3 is 19 amino acids. V dropped 4 bases and J dropped 0; count of bases not matched to a gene: 15. Germline V gene lookup returns CDR1 SGHRS and CDR2 YFSETQ. The CDR3, as DNA: TGCGCCAGCAGCCCCACCTGGGGAGAGGGGGCAACGAACACCGGGGAGCTGTTTTTT. This codes for CASSPTWGEGATNTGELFF.

The chain is built from TRBV19 and TRBJ2-5, with 10 bases aligning to TRBD2. V was clipped by 5 bases and J by 6 bases; unmatched bases: 3. Per germline, CDR1 LNHDA and CDR2 SQIVND (reference sequence). There are 13 residues in the CDR3. CDR3 loop: CASSALAGQTQYF. DNA for the CDR3: TGTGCCAGTAGTGCACTAGCGGGGCAGACCCAGTACTTC.

This chain uses TRBV19 with TRBJ2-5, with D possibly matching TRBD2 (6 bases). The CDR3 loop spans 12 amino acids. Germline CDR1 reads LNHDA; CDR2 reads SQIVND (reference sequence). Trimming shortened V by 5 bases and J by 9 bases, and 13 bases separated the two germline ends. The CDR3 loop reads CASSSEGRAQYF. The DNA for the CDR3 is TGTGCCAGTAGTTCGGAGGGAAGGGCCCAGTACTTC.

The genes are TRBV19 and TRBJ2-7; 11 bases align to TRBD1. This CDR3 region has 16 residues. The V and J ends lost 3 bases and 3 bases, in that order; junction bases with no gene match: 7. The germline CDR1 and CDR2 sequences are LNHDA and SQIVND (reference sequence). The CDR3 coding sequence is TGTGCCAGTAGTATCGGACAGGGGGCGATAGGCTACGAGCAGTACTTC. Amino acids: CASSIGQGAIGYEQYF.

This sequence joins TRBV2 and TRBJ1-1; TRBD1 might be the D (6 bases). Germline V CDR1 and CDR2: SNHLY, FYNNEI. Trimming shortened V by 10 bases and J by 0 bases, and 15 bases separated the two germline ends. The CDR3 is 14 amino acids. DNA for the CDR3: TGTGCCACCCGAACAGGGCTGGTGAACACTGAAGCTTTCTTT. Encoded protein: CATRTGLVNTEAFF.

This chain links TRBV2 with TRBJ1-1; D not resolved. The V and J ends lost 3 bases and 0 bases respectively, with 8 bases between them. Germline V lookup: CDR1 SNHLY, CDR2 FYNNEI. CDR3 size: 14 residues. The CDR3 DNA follows: TGTGCCAGCAGTGATCGGAGGTTGAACACTGAAGCTTTCTTT. It codes for CASSDRRLNTEAFF.

The chain joins TRBV13 to TRBJ2-3; 15 bases are shared with TRBD2. The CDR3 consists of 20 residues. Germline V gene data show CDR1 as PRHDT and CDR2 as FYEKMQ (reference sequence). V was clipped by 3 bases and J by 4 bases; unmatched bases: 14. CDR3 sequence: CASSLYLRTSGRGGADTQYF. CDR3 nucleotide sequence: TGTGCCAGCAGCTTGTATTTACGGACTAGCGGGAGGGGAGGGGCAGATACGCAGTATTTT.

This chain links TRBV29-1 with TRBJ2-7; 15 positions match TRBD2. From germline, CDR1 is SQVTM and CDR2 ANQGSEA. The J segment lost 7 bases and the V segment lost 6 bases, leaving 7 bases of the junction unmatched. There are 14 residues in the CDR3. In DNA form, the CDR3 reads TGCAGCGTCTGGACTAGCGGGAGGGGCCTGGAGCAGTACTTC. Translating gives CSVWTSGRGLEQYF.

The chain links TRBV19 to TRBJ1-2; the D is unclear. The length of the CDR3 is 18 residues. Germline values: CDR1 LNHDA, CDR2 SQIVND (reference sequence). Trimming stripped 4 bases from V and 0 bases from J, with 21 bases between. The CDR3 here is CASSTVLRMGQANYGYTF. CDR3 DNA sequence: TGTGCCAGTAGTACCGTCCTAAGGATGGGTCAAGCTAACTATGGCTACACCTTC.

V is TRBV7-2 and J is TRBJ2-5; 8 bases match TRBD2. V gave up 5 bases and J gave up 4 bases; unmatched junction bases: 6. CDR3 length equals 14 residues. Germline V gene lookup returns CDR1 SGHTA and CDR2 FQGNSA. The chain's CDR3 is CASSPGLARETQYF. CDR3 DNA sequence: TGTGCCAGCAGCCCCGGACTAGCTCGAGAGACCCAGTACTTC.

The rearrangement joins TRBV7-2 to TRBJ2-3; the D is unclear. This CDR3 has 12 amino acids. V was pared by 7 bases and J by 6 bases, with 11 bases between. CDR1 and CDR2 (germline): SGHTA, FQGNSA. The CDR3 is CASTPLGDTQYF. The CDR3, as DNA: TGTGCCAGCACCCCCCTTGGGGATACGCAGTATTTT.

The chain recombines TRBV2 with TRBJ1-2, with a tentative D call TRBD1 (6 bases). This CDR3 region has 15 residues. Germline V gene sequence: CDR1 SNHLY, CDR2 FYNNEI. V was clipped by 7 bases and J by 8 bases, with 23 bases between them. The CDR3 DNA sequence: TGTGCCAGCAACGGAGTCAGGGGAGTAGCAGCCGGCTACACCTTC. Protein product: CASNGVRGVAAGYTF.

The V call is TRBV28, the J call TRBJ1-4, with D tentatively TRBD1 (6 bases). CDR1 is MDHEN and CDR2 is SYDVKM in the germline V gene. The CDR3 runs to 15 residues. V gave up 5 bases and J gave up 14 bases, with 24 bases separating them. In DNA form, the CDR3 reads TGTGCCAGCAGTCCAGTCCCGGGACTTGGCCAGGGGCTGTTTTTT. Its protein product is CASSPVPGLGQGLFF.

The chain employs TRBV5-1 and TRBJ2-7; 11 bases map to TRBD2. The germline V gene encodes CDR1 SGHRS and CDR2 YFSETQ. J lost 5 bases, V lost 0 bases, and 13 bases had no gene match. The CDR3 sequence is 18 residues long. The DNA of the CDR3 is TGCGCCAGCAGCTTGGTGCCAGGGCTACTAGCGGGAGTTCACGAGCAGTACTTC. Protein sequence: CASSLVPGLLAGVHEQYF.

The rearrangement joins TRBV6-5 to TRBJ2-1; possible D gene TRBD1, 6 bases. This CDR3 comprises 16 residues. CDR1 and CDR2 from the germline V gene are MNHEY and SVGAGI. V lost 0 bases, J lost 2 bases, and 11 bases lay in between. In DNA, the CDR3 is TGTGCCAGCAGTTACTCAGGGCAGGGGACCTACAATGAGCAGTTCTTC. Its protein is CASSYSGQGTYNEQFF.

The CDR3 reads CASIANNEQFF. CDR3 bases: TGTGCCAGCATCGCTAACAATGAGCAGTTCTTC. The genes are TRBV28 and TRBJ2-1; D gene ambiguous. V was cut by 7 bases and J by 5 bases, with 6 bases left in between. Germline V gene lookup returns CDR1 MDHEN and CDR2 SYDVKM. The CDR3 consists of 11 residues.

This clone has only a few counts. The V call is TRBV30, the J call TRBJ1-5, with D possibly being TRBD1 (6 bases). V lost 5 bases and J 3 bases, leaving 14 bases between the germline ends. CDR3 size: 14 residues. Germline CDR1 and CDR2: GTSNPN and SVGIG (reference sequence). The CDR3 sequence is CAWAAGAPNQPQHF. In DNA, the CDR3 is TGTGCCTGGGCCGCAGGGGCCCCCAATCAGCCCCAGCATTTT.

This clone was observed a single time. CDR3 in amino acids: CASSLRRAGLNSPLHF. The CDR3 region has the DNA TGTGCCAGCAGCTTACGGAGGGCAGGTCTTAATTCACCCCTCCACTTT. The chain couples TRBV7-6 to TRBJ1-6; D unclear. Deletions cut 2 bases from V and 6 bases from J, with 14 bases between. This CDR3 is 16 amino acids long. Looked up from germline, CDR1 is SGHVS and CDR2 is FNYEAQ.

V and J are TRBV10-3 and TRBJ2-7; D gene ambiguous. Trimming pared 6 bases from V and 7 bases from J, leaving 13 bases between. The CDR3 length is 12 residues. Looked up from germline, CDR1 is ENHRY and CDR2 is SYGVKD. CDR3 coding DNA: TGTGCCATCAGGGCCCCCAGCCTGGAGCAGTACTTC. Translating gives CAIRAPSLEQYF.

The chain recombines TRBV14 with TRBJ2-7; perhaps TRBD2 as D (6 bases). The germline V gene encodes CDR1 SGHDN and CDR2 FVKESK. Trimming left V 8 bases short and J 5 bases short, with 13 bases between. The CDR3 extends over 12 amino acids. The CDR3 sequence is CASVGERDEQYF. As DNA, the CDR3 is TGTGCCAGCGTTGGAGAGCGGGACGAGCAGTACTTC.

The chain couples TRBV9 to TRBJ2-3; D gene uncertain. This CDR3 region has 16 residues. Germline V gene data show CDR1 as SGDLS and CDR2 as YYNGEE. The V gene lost 0 bases and the J gene lost 3 bases, with 14 bases spanning the gap. CDR3 DNA sequence: TGTGCCAGCAGCGTAGGTTCGGACGCAGGAACAGATACGCAGTATTTT. Translating it yields CASSVGSDAGTDTQYF. The whole variable domain, remainder taken from reference TRBV9 and TRBJ2-3, is DSGVTQTPKHLITATGQRVTLRCSPRSGDLSVYWYQQSLDQGLQFLIQYYNGEERAKGNILERFSAQQFPDLHSELNLSSLELGDSALYFCASSVGSDAGTDTQYFGPGTRLTVL.

The chain employs TRBV4-2 and TRBJ2-7, with D possibly TRBD2 on 6 matching bases. V dropped 4 bases and J dropped 0 bases, with 16 bases sitting between them. The CDR3 totals 16 residues. The germline gives CDR1 LGHNA, CDR2 YNFKEQ. The CDR3 coding sequence is TGTGCCAGCAGCCCCGCAAGCGGGCGGAGCTCCTACGAGCAGTACTTC. Protein: CASSPASGRSSYEQYF.

This clone was detected only a few times. This rearrangement joins TRBV5-1 to TRBJ2-2, with 8 positions matching TRBD1. CDR1 SGHRS and CDR2 YFSETQ come from the germline V gene. With V trimmed by 0 bases and J by 3 bases, 13 bases remained unmatched. The CDR3 runs 19 residues. CDR3 loop: CASSLGQGMSPSYTGELFF. The CDR3 DNA follows: TGCGCCAGCAGCTTGGGACAGGGGATGTCTCCCTCATACACCGGGGAGCTGTTTTTT.

Details on this clone: The junction and the germline gene differ at one end; a read error may be behind it. The genes are TRBV5-4 and TRBJ1-2; D not resolved. The CDR3 covers 13 residues. From germline, CDR1 is SGHNT and CDR2 YYREEE (reference sequence). The CDR3 sequence: CASSLPIPYSYTF. The DNA for the CDR3 is TGTGCCAGCAGCTTGCCCATACCCTATAGCTACACCTTC.